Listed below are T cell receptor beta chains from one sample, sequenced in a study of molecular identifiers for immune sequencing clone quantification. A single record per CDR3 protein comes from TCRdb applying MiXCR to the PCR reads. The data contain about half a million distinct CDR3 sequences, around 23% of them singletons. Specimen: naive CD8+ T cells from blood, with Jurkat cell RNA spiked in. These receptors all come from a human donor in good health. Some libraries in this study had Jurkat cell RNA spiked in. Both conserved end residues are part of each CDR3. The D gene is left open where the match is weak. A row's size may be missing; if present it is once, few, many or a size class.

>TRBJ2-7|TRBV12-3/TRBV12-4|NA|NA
CASSLVRTATYEQYF
TGTGCCAGCAGTTTAGTCCGGACAGCCACCTACGAGCAGTACTTC
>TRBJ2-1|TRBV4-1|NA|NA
CASSQWRANNEQLF
TGCGCCAGCAGCCAATGGCGGGCGAACAATGAGCAGCTCTTC
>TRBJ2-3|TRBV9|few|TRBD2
CASSVRWGSGSQGTQYF
TGTGCCAGCAGCGTCCGATGGGGTAGCGGGAGTCAGGGTACGCAGTATTTT
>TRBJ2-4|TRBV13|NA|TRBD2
CASSTLTSGGAKNIQYF
TGTGCCAGCAGCACGCTGACTAGCGGGGGGGCCAAAAACATTCAGTACTTC
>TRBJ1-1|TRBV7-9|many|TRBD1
CASSSLQSTDRVTEAFF
TGTGCCAGCAGCTCCCTCCAATCGACGGACAGGGTCACTGAAGCTTTCTTT
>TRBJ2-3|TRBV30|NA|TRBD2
CAWSQGLAVDDTQYF
TGTGCCTGGAGCCAGGGACTAGCGGTCGACGATACGCAGTATTTT
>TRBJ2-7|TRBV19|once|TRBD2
CASSIELAEYYEQYF
TGTGCCAGTAGTATCGAACTAGCGGAGTACTACGAGCAGTACTTC
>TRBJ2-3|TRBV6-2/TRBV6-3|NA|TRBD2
CASSETSAVGTETQYF
TGTGCCAGCAGTGAGACTAGCGCGGTTGGAACAGAAACGCAGTATTTT
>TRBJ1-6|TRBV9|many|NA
CASSVSYNSPLHF
TGTGCCAGCAGCGTGTCTTATAATTCACCCCTCCACTTT
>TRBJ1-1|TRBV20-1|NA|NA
CSASSEAFF
TGCAGTGCCTCTAGTGAAGCTTTCTTT
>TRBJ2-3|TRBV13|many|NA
CASSTGSSGLETDTQYF
TGTGCCAGCAGCACGGGTTCGTCGGGATTAGAGACAGATACGCAGTATTTT
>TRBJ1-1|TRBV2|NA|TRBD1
CASSEGNRGVATEAFF
TGTGCCAGCAGTGAAGGGAACAGGGGGGTTGCCACTGAAGCTTTCTTT
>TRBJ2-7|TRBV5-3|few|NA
CASSSPTYEQYF
TGTGCCAGCAGCTCGCCGACTTACGAGCAGTACTTC
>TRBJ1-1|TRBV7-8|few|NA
CASSAHQANTEAFF
TGTGCCAGCAGCGCACATCAGGCGAACACTGAAGCTTTCTTT
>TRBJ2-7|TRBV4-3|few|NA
CASSQGFGEQYF
TGCGCCAGCAGCCAAGGTTTTGGCGAGCAGTACTTC
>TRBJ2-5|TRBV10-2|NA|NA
CASSGPRKETQYF
TGCGCCAGCAGTGGTCCTCGGAAAGAGACCCAGTACTTC
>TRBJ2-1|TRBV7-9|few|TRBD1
CASSSARGQGNYNEQFF
TGTGCCAGCAGCTCAGCTAGGGGACAGGGGAACTACAATGAGCAGTTCTTC
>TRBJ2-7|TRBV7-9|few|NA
CAGGTGIRDEQYF
TGTGCCGGGGGTACGGGGATTAGAGACGAGCAGTACTTC
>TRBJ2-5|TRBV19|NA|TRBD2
CTSSIDWTSGGQETQYF
TGTACCAGTAGTATAGATTGGACTAGCGGGGGCCAAGAGACCCAGTACTTC
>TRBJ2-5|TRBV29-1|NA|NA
CSVETGDIQETQYF
TGCAGCGTTGAGACGGGAGACATCCAAGAGACCCAGTACTTC
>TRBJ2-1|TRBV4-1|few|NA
CASSGRDIAYNEQFF
TGCGCCAGCAGCGGCCGGGACATAGCCTACAATGAGCAGTTCTTC
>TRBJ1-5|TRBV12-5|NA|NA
CASQGGSQPQHF
TGTGCTAGTCAAGGGGGGAGTCAGCCCCAGCATTTT
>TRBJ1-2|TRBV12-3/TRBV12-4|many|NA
CASSFSRFNGYTF
TGTGCCAGCAGTTTTTCCCGCTTTAATGGCTACACCTTC
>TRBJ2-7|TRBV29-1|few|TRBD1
CSVIQGVLYEQYF
TGCAGCGTTATACAGGGGGTTCTCTACGAGCAGTACTTC
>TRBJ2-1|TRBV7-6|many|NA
CASSLHSDNEQFF
TGTGCCAGCAGCTTACACAGTGACAATGAGCAGTTCTTC
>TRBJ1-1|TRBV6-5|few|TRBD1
CASSDPLRTGETEAFF
TGTGCCAGCAGTGACCCGCTGCGGACAGGGGAGACTGAAGCTTTCTTT
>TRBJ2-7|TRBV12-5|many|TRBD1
CASGLGDSYEQYF
TGTGCTAGTGGTTTGGGGGACAGCTACGAGCAGTACTTC
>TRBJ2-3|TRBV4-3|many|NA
CASSQSSSDTQYF
TGCGCCAGCAGCCAATCTAGCTCAGATACGCAGTATTTT
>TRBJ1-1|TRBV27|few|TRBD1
CASRGWTGGEVDFF
TGTGCCAGCCGTGGGTGGACAGGGGGCGAAGTTGATTTCTTT
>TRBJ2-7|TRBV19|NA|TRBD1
CASSIQQGVEQYF
TGTGCCAGTAGTATCCAACAGGGGGTCGAGCAGTACTTC
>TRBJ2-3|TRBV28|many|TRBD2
CASSPNSGSEDTQYF
TGTGCCAGCAGTCCAAATAGCGGGAGTGAAGATACGCAGTATTTT
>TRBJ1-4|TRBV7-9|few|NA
CASSSKDSPSEKLFF
TGTGCCAGCAGCTCCAAGGACAGTCCCTCTGAAAAACTGTTTTTT
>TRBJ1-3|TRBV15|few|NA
CATSTPGGGVLNTIYF
TGTGCCACCAGCACCCCCGGCGGGGGCGTGTTAAACACCATATATTTT
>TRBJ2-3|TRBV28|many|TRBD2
CASSSHQRGGLGTQYF
TGTGCCAGCAGTTCCCACCAGCGGGGGGGCCTTGGTACGCAGTATTTT
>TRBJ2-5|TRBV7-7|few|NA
CASSPLGGGGQETQYF
TGTGCCAGCAGCCCCCTCGGGGGCGGTGGCCAAGAGACCCAGTACTTC
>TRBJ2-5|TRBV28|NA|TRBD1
CASRTGQGEETQYF
TGTGCCAGCAGGACGGGACAGGGAGAAGAGACCCAGTACTTC
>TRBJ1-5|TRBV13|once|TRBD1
CASSSSDRGIAQPQHF
TGTGCCAGCAGCTCATCGGACAGGGGGATAGCTCAGCCCCAGCATTTT
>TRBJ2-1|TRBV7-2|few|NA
CASSSSTGTVYTNEQFF
TGTGCCAGCAGCTCCTCGACCGGGACGGTCTACACGAATGAGCAGTTCTTC